A selection of T cell receptor beta chains follows, all from one sample in a study of blood T cell repertoires in COVID-19. TCRdb's copy holds only in-frame clones and misses some; the assay was immunoSEQ multiplex PCR. The sample includes some 250,000 clones, over 70% seen only once; the top ten take 3% to 3.5%. Sequencing was done on a sample of peripheral blood. These receptors were taken from a woman of 80 years or more with acute or convalescent COVID-19. Each CDR3 is given with its conserved first and last residue. Each record gives: clone size, J gene, D gene, V gene, CDR3 protein, CDR3 DNA. The D gene is left open where the match is weak. Expanded clones get a size class; other rows say once, few or many, or leave the size out.

size: few; J: TRBJ2-7; D: -; V: TRBV6-5; CDR3: CASREPNTYEQYF; DNA: TGTGCCAGCAGGGAGCCGAACACCTACGAGCAGTACTTC
size: -; J: TRBJ2-5; D: TRBD2; V: TRBV5-1; CDR3: CASSRGASGRETQYF; DNA: TGCGCCAGCAGCCGGGGGGCTAGCGGGAGGGAGACCCAGTACTTC
size: -; J: TRBJ1-5; D: -; V: TRBV2; CDR3: CASSEGSGGGWMGQPQHF; DNA: TGTGCCAGCAGTGAAGGTTCTGGGGGGGGGTGGATGGGTCAGCCCCAGCATTTT
size: -; J: TRBJ1-4; D: TRBD1; V: TRBV7-9; CDR3: CASSLATGVGEKLFF; DNA: TGTGCCAGCAGCTTAGCGACAGGGGTGGGTGAAAAACTGTTTTTT
size: -; J: TRBJ2-1; D: -; V: TRBV5-4; CDR3: CASSGGPPYNEQFF; DNA: TGTGCCAGCAGTGGGGGCCCCCCCTACAATGAGCAGTTCTTC
size: -; J: TRBJ2-5; D: TRBD2; V: TRBV6-5; CDR3: CASRSAGEETQYF; DNA: TGTGCCAGCAGAAGCGCGGGAGAAGAGACCCAGTACTTC
size: few; J: TRBJ2-1; D: TRBD1; V: TRBV5-1; CDR3: CASSHGDRAYNEQFF; DNA: TGCGCCAGCAGCCACGGGGACAGGGCTTACAATGAGCAGTTCTTC
size: -; J: TRBJ2-3; D: TRBD1; V: TRBV6-5; CDR3: CASRGQAFVDTQYF; DNA: TGTGCCAGCCGGGGACAGGCTTTTGTAGATACGCAGTATTTT
size: -; J: TRBJ2-3; D: TRBD2; V: TRBV7-9; CDR3: CASSFGGSADTQYF; DNA: TGTGCCAGCAGCTTCGGGGGGAGTGCAGATACGCAGTATTTT
size: -; J: TRBJ1-2; D: TRBD1; V: TRBV11-1; CDR3: CASSLALGGNYGYTF; DNA: TGTGCCAGCAGCTTAGCTCTAGGGGGCAACTATGGCTACACCTTC
size: -; J: TRBJ2-2; D: -; V: TRBV19; CDR3: CASTSRSVSNTGELFF; DNA: TGTGCCAGTACTTCGAGGAGTGTTTCGAACACCGGGGAGCTGTTTTTT
size: -; J: TRBJ2-7; D: -; V: TRBV7-2; CDR3: CASGSQNSYEQYF; DNA: TGTGCCAGCGGTTCACAGAACTCCTACGAGCAGTACTTC
size: -; J: TRBJ1-2; D: TRBD1; V: TRBV6-5; CDR3: CASSDSGQGRSGYTF; DNA: TGTGCCAGCAGCGACTCTGGACAGGGCAGGTCTGGCTACACCTTC
size: -; J: TRBJ1-2; D: TRBD1; V: TRBV6-5; CDR3: CASSGQGLNGYTF; DNA: TGTGCCAGCAGCGGACAGGGACTTAATGGCTACACCTTC
size: -; J: TRBJ1-1; D: -; V: TRBV18; CDR3: CASSPSRETEAFF; DNA: TGTGCCAGCTCACCATCCCGGGAGACTGAAGCTTTCTTT
size: -; J: TRBJ1-2; D: TRBD1; V: TRBV7-9; CDR3: CASSSFGPGQGAYGYTF; DNA: TGTGCCAGCAGCTCCTTTGGGCCGGGACAGGGGGCTTATGGCTACACCTTC
size: -; J: TRBJ1-1; D: -; V: TRBV6-5; CDR3: CASSSLPEGEAFF; DNA: TGTGCCAGCAGTTCCCTGCCGGAGGGTGAAGCTTTCTTT
size: -; J: TRBJ2-7; D: -; V: TRBV7-2; CDR3: CASSLMGLPYEQYF; DNA: TGTGCCAGCAGCCTAATGGGACTCCCATACGAGCAGTACTTC
size: -; J: TRBJ2-3; D: -; V: TRBV7-6; CDR3: CASSPGQTRTDTQYF; DNA: TGTGCCAGCAGCCCTGGACAGACCCGCACAGATACGCAGTATTTT
size: -; J: TRBJ1-1; D: -; V: TRBV6-5; CDR3: CASSYSVGGTEAFF; DNA: TGTGCCAGCAGTTACTCGGTGGGGGGCACTGAAGCTTTCTTT
size: once; J: TRBJ2-3; D: -; V: TRBV4-1; CDR3: CASSQDGGPWPDTQYF; DNA: TGCGCCAGCAGCCAGGACGGGGGACCCTGGCCAGATACGCAGTATTTT
size: -; J: TRBJ1-3; D: TRBD1; V: TRBV10-2; CDR3: CASSQQGAGNTIYF; DNA: TGCGCCAGCTCCCAACAGGGGGCTGGAAACACCATATATTTT
size: -; J: TRBJ1-1; D: TRBD1; V: TRBV13; CDR3: CASSLARDRPNTEAFF; DNA: TGTGCCAGCAGCTTAGCCCGGGACAGGCCGAACACTGAAGCTTTCTTT
size: -; J: TRBJ2-5; D: TRBD1; V: TRBV6-6; CDR3: CASRPDRGPYQETQYF; DNA: TGTGCCAGCAGACCGGACAGGGGTCCGTACCAAGAGACCCAGTACTTC
size: once; J: TRBJ1-2; D: -; V: TRBV9; CDR3: CASTRQDLNYGYTF; DNA: TGTGCCAGCACCCGACAGGATCTAAACTATGGCTACACCTTC
size: -; J: TRBJ1-1; D: -; V: TRBV7-9; CDR3: CASSLDSFTEAFF; DNA: TGTGCCAGCAGCTTAGACAGCTTCACTGAAGCTTTCTTT
size: -; J: TRBJ2-5; D: TRBD2; V: TRBV2; CDR3: CASSPYGGGNQETQYF; DNA: TGTGCCAGCAGCCCCTACGGCGGGGGGAACCAAGAGACCCAGTACTTC
size: -; J: TRBJ2-7; D: -; V: TRBV5-1; CDR3: CASGAGQPYEQYF; DNA: TGCGCCAGCGGGGCCGGACAACCCTACGAGCAGTACTTC
size: -; J: TRBJ2-7; D: TRBD1; V: TRBV5-1; CDR3: CASSPLGQGYEQYF; DNA: TGCGCCAGCAGCCCCTTGGGACAGGGCTACGAGCAGTACTTC
size: -; J: TRBJ2-5; D: -; V: TRBV6-2/TRBV6-3; CDR3: CASSRKSSFGETQYF; DNA: TGTGCCAGCAGTAGAAAGAGTAGCTTTGGGGAGACCCAGTACTTC
size: -; J: TRBJ2-1; D: TRBD2; V: TRBV12-3/TRBV12-4; CDR3: CASSGGSRGEQFF; DNA: TGTGCCAGCAGTGGCGGGAGTCGCGGTGAGCAGTTCTTC
size: -; J: TRBJ1-1; D: TRBD1; V: TRBV6-1; CDR3: CASSEVGTVGTEAFF; DNA: TGTGCCAGCAGTGAAGTGGGGACAGTGGGCACTGAAGCTTTCTTT
size: -; J: TRBJ2-4; D: TRBD1; V: TRBV19; CDR3: CASSIRGPGAKNIQYF; DNA: TGTGCCAGTAGTATCAGGGGGCCTGGGGCCAAAAACATTCAGTACTTC
size: -; J: TRBJ2-3; D: TRBD1; V: TRBV6-5; CDR3: CASSTRQGRTDTQYF; DNA: TGTGCCAGCAGTACCAGACAGGGGCGCACAGATACGCAGTATTTT
size: -; J: TRBJ2-5; D: TRBD2; V: TRBV6-5; CDR3: CASSSGTSGRGETQYF; DNA: TGTGCCAGCAGTTCCGGGACTAGCGGGAGAGGGGAGACCCAGTACTTC
size: -; J: TRBJ2-7; D: -; V: TRBV7-3; CDR3: CASSLGVSGEQYF; DNA: TGTGCCAGCAGCTTAGGGGTTTCGGGGGAGCAGTACTTC
size: -; J: TRBJ1-3; D: -; V: TRBV9; CDR3: CASSVAGYDGNTIYF; DNA: TGTGCCAGCAGCGTAGCGGGGTACGATGGAAACACCATATATTTT
size: -; J: TRBJ2-3; D: -; V: TRBV7-3; CDR3: CASSDRAGADTQYF; DNA: TGTGCCAGCAGCGACCGGGCCGGGGCAGATACGCAGTATTTT
size: -; J: TRBJ2-5; D: -; V: TRBV29-1; CDR3: CSLGSGRETQYF; DNA: TGCAGTTTGGGGAGCGGGCGAGAGACCCAGTACTTC
size: -; J: TRBJ1-1; D: -; V: TRBV18; CDR3: CASSASMGGFTEAFF; DNA: TGTGCCAGCTCGGCCTCCATGGGGGGGTTTACTGAAGCTTTCTTT
size: -; J: TRBJ2-3; D: -; V: TRBV6-5; CDR3: CASSFSARTDTQYF; DNA: TGTGCCAGCAGTTTTAGCGCCCGCACAGATACGCAGTATTTT
size: -; J: TRBJ2-7; D: TRBD2; V: TRBV14; CDR3: CASSQGLASGRGEQYF; DNA: TGTGCCAGCAGCCAAGGGTTGGCTAGCGGGAGAGGCGAGCAGTACTTC
size: -; J: TRBJ2-7; D: TRBD2; V: TRBV6-5; CDR3: CASSRGGYEQYF; DNA: TGTGCCAGCAGTCGGGGGGGCTACGAGCAGTACTTC